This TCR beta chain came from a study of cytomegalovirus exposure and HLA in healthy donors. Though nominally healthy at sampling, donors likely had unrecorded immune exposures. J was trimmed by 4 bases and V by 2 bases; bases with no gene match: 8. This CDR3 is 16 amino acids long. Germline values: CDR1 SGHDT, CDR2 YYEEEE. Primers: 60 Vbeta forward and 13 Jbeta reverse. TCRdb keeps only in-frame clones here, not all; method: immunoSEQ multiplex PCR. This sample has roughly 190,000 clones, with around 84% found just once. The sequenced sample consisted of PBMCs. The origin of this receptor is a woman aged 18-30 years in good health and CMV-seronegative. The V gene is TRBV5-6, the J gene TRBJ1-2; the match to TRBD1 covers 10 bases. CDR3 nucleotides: TGTGCCAGCAGCTTCGGCTCGGGACAGGGGATCTATGGCTACACCTTC. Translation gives CASSFGSGQGIYGYTF.